This TCR beta chain was captured in a study of cytomegalovirus exposure and HLA in healthy donors. Study at large: Sequencing of about 179 million T cells in an earlier analysis found 100 million or so unique TCR beta sequences. Overall study findings and caveats: For TCR beta chains, V- and J-gene trimming was later linked to a missense DCLRE1C variant. Overall, around 160 TCR beta chains were annotated as cytomegalovirus-associated.

Primers included in the PCR were 60 Vbeta and 13 Jbeta primers. Here immunoSEQ multiplex PCR was the method, and the copy in TCRdb shows in-frame clones only, minus some. The table records around 150,000 clones, roughly 79% of them present only once. The donors comprised healthy bone marrow donors. To note about this clone: Its antigen is currently unknown.

The CDR3 has 14 amino acids. Germline CDR1 is SGHRS and CDR2 is YFSETQ. V lost 0 bases and J lost 3, with 9 bases in between. V and J are TRBV5-1 and TRBJ1-1, with D uncertain. Sequencing was carried out using PBMCs. The clonotype originates from a woman in her forties or fifties in good health and CMV-seronegative. CDR3 DNA sequence: TGCGCCAGCAGCTTGGGGGTTGGAGACACTGAAGCTTTCTTT. Amino acids: CASSLGVGDTEAFF.